Listed below are T cell receptor beta chains from one sample, sequenced in a study of T cells in localized non-small cell lung cancer. The assay was immunoSEQ multiplex PCR, and TCRdb's table has in-frame clones only and misses some. The top ten clones hold about 17% of a sample with 40,000 to 60,000 clones, around 87% of them seen once. The source was PBMCs, collected before any cancer treatment. These receptors came from a female donor with stage II lung adenocarcinoma. Both conserved end residues are trimmed from each CDR3.

length,V,CDR3
12,TRBV19,ASSLTGSNQPQH
11,TRBV12-5,ASGLGTGQGQF
12,TRBV9,ASSVAPGGGEAF
13,TRBV7-6,ASSLESGGDETQY
13,TRBV13,ASSPGTAKSYEQY
11,TRBV7-9,ASSDRGRNTIY
13,TRBV30,AWSVAKGLNEKLF
13,TRBV5-6,ASTLGGGAPSEQY
13,TRBV6-1,ASSSGLKGNQPQH
14,TRBV7-6,ASSHREAGYTDTQY
11,TRBV29-1,SVLSPEGYEQY
12,TRBV5-1,ASSLTGVGTEAF
16,TRBV7-6,ASSKTWGTHHSNQPQH
14,TRBV18,ASSPSSSGRNYGYT
10,TRBV2,ASNWAFDGYT
13,TRBV6-6,ASITGVGGLYEQY
13,TRBV5-1,ASSPTGSLSGELF
14,TRBV12-5,ASGDPLGQEAYEQY
11,TRBV5-6,ASSLADDYGYT
11,TRBV10-3,AIKGDRGYEQY
13,TRBV6-1,ASSEEEGWWTEAF
16,TRBV7-6,ASSTDRGLAKKTTEAF
14,TRBV4-2,ASSQDGDREGYGYT
11,TRBV2,ASSPTDKYEQY
12,TRBV6-5,ASKLDSVVEKLF
13,TRBV9,ASSVALTLQETQY
13,TRBV19,ASSPQTGGVYGYT
13,TRBV7-3,ASSLYGGAEYGYT
10,TRBV2,ASSDVNYGYT
11,TRBV18,ASSPGSHYEQY
15,TRBV11-3,ASSSSGGGLVLNEQF
10,TRBV30,AWATVPETQY
12,TRBV5-6,ASSAQGSGNTIY
11,TRBV19,ASSTAVNTEAF
13,TRBV25-1,ASSRRGGQTGELF
13,TRBV27,ASRRRGDSVNEQF
12,TRBV2,ASSEVGGRHGYT
13,TRBV9,ASSVEPGRNSPLH
13,TRBV7-8,ASSLGQGVLTEAF
13,TRBV13,ASSPKTGTGVEQY
12,TRBV5-1,ASSLVGYTETQY
12,TRBV5-1,ASSFAHNTDTQY
13,TRBV2,ASSLTSPNAGELF
14,TRBV11-2,ATNVGDRALNTEAF
14,TRBV4-1,ASSQDPGGAGDTQY
13,TRBV19,ASSPGTGGNYGYT